The sequence of this TCR beta chain was determined in a study of spatial heterogeneity in lung cancer. Each molecule of TCR cDNA was tagged with one unique molecular identifier. TCRdb recomputed calls from the 5' RACE reads with MiXCR, one row per CDR3 protein. The data contain tens of thousands of distinct CDR3 sequences, 4.5% to 7% of them singletons. Documented time point: sample taken at primary tumor resection. Samples were donated by 72 untreated early-stage non-small cell lung cancer patients. This CDR3 contains 17 residues. This clonotype was counted at least ten times. The gene calls are TRBV21-1 and TRBJ1-6; no DNA check was done on the table's D call, TRBD1. TRBV21-1 is described as a pseudogene. This receptor was identified in a male donor with early-stage non-small cell lung cancer. This material consisted of PBMCs, taken at surgery. The DNA of the CDR3 is TGTGCCAGCATTCCGCGGGGGCAAAACAACTATAATTCACCCCTCCACTTT. Translated, it gives CASIPRGQNNYNSPLHF.